Presented here are 13 T cell receptor delta chains from one specimen sequenced in a study of γδ T cells in repeated Plasmodium falciparum infection. TCRdb ran CATT on the multiplex PCR reads. Found here are tens of thousands of delta-chain clones, approximately 1.7% of them singletons; the top ten hold 15%. Gammadelta T cells were flow-sorted from PBMC into Vgamma9/Vdelta2+ and Vdelta2-negative populations for bulk analysis. The sequenced material came from gamma-delta T cells from blood. These receptors originate from a pool of human donors (malaria-infected and uninfected, not separated).

This clone was counted a few times. The protein TCRdb gives is from a much larger clone and does not agree with this DNA's translation at residue 16, likely a read error; the protein shown here comes from the DNA. The V call is TRDV1, the J call TRDJ1, with 12 bases identical to TRDD3. The J gene comes from matching the DNA to germline here; TCRdb lacks it. This CDR3 has 20 amino acids. V gave up 6 bases and J gave up 10 bases; unmatched junction bases: 27. Germline V gives CDR1 TSWWSYY, CDR2 QGS. Here the CDR3 DNA reads TGTGCTCTTGGCCCTATCCCTTCCTCACTACTGGGGGATACTTCGGAGCCACTCATCTTT. Translating it yields CALGPIPSSLLGDTSEPLIF.

Turning to this clone: TCRdb lists the protein of a much larger clone for this DNA, which differs at residue 7, so this is likely a read error; the protein given here is translated from the DNA itself. The rearrangement links TRDV1 to TRDJ1; 11 bases agree with TRDD3. The J gene, not given by TCRdb, was assigned here from a germline match of the nucleotide sequence. CDR3 length equals 24 residues. Germline loops: CDR1 TSWWSYY, CDR2 QGS. V shed 1 base and J 2 bases; nucleotides not matched to a gene: 27. The CDR3 nucleotides read TGTGCTCTTGGGGAACCTAAGGTATCCGTCCGTGCCTTACTGGGGGATAATTTGACCGATAAACTCATCTTT. It codes for CALGEPKVSVRALLGDNLTDKLIF.

This clone has at least ten counts. The J gene is TRDJ3, the V gene TRDV2; 10 positions match TRDD3. J gave up 4 bases and V 3 bases, and 2 bases lay outside the gene matches. CDR1 and CDR2 from the germline V gene are GEAIGNYY and EKD. The CDR3 is made up of 16 amino acids. The CDR3 DNA is TGTGCCTGTGACGTACTGGGGGATTGGGACACCCGACAGATGTTTTTC. Translation: CACDVLGDWDTRQMFF.

Of note for this clone: The mismatch at residue 13 between this DNA's translation and the TCRdb protein of a much larger clone likely reflects a read error; the protein shown is translated from the DNA. This chain joins TRDV1 and TRDJ1, with 13 bases aligning to TRDD3. The CDR3 extends over 19 amino acids. The junction had 16 bases not matched to a gene; V was cut back by 9 bases and J by 0 bases. The germline CDR1 and CDR2 sequences are TSWWSYY and QGS. The CDR3 loop reads CALNHKANWGIRHTDKLIF. The CDR3 DNA reads TGTGCTCTCAATCACAAGGCAAACTGGGGGATACGGCACACCGATAAACTCATCTTT.

Comments on this clone: The TCRdb protein comes from a much larger clone and disagrees with this DNA's translation at residue 9, likely due to a read error; the protein given here is derived from the DNA. This sequence joins TRDV2 and TRDJ1, with 10 bases identical to TRDD3. Germline matching of the DNA provided the J gene here, since TCRdb leaves it blank. V gave up 0 bases and J gave up 1 base; unmatched junction bases: 13. The CDR3 is 19 amino acids. Germline V lookup: CDR1 GEAIGNYY, CDR2 EKD. The CDR3 bases are TGTGCCTGTGACACCGGCTCCTACCGGGGGATACGAGTCACCGATAAACTCATCTTT. It specifies CACDTGSYRGIRVTDKLIF.

Details on this clone: The protein in TCRdb stems from a much larger clone and differs at residue 18 from this DNA's translation, likely a read error; here the protein is translated from the DNA. The chain is built from TRDV1 and TRDJ1; 8 bases align to TRDD3. The J gene was not available in TCRdb and was assigned here by matching the DNA to germline segments. Per germline, CDR1 TSWWSYY and CDR2 QGS. The CDR3 sequence is 21 residues long. DNA for the CDR3: TGTGCTCTTGGGGAATTGGCCTTCCCGAATACTGGGGGCACTTACACCGATGAACTCATCTTT. It encodes CALGELAFPNTGGTYTDELIF.

Many counts were recorded for this clone. TCRdb shows a much larger clone's protein in place of this DNA's translation, and the two differ at residue 7, likely through a read error; the protein shown is translated from the DNA. The V gene is TRDV2, the J gene TRDJ1; 11 bases are a match to TRDD3. TCRdb lists no J gene, so it was determined here by aligning the DNA to germline. With V trimmed by 0 bases and J by 0 bases, 17 bases remained unmatched. Germline V gene lookup returns CDR1 GEAIGNYY and CDR2 EKD. The CDR3 runs to 21 residues. This chain's CDR3 is CACDTAGKVGDTRLYTDKLIF. The CDR3 nucleotides are TGTGCCTGTGACACCGCGGGGAAGGTGGGGGATACGCGTCTGTACACCGATAAACTCATCTTT.

Regarding this clone: The protein TCRdb lists belongs to a much larger clone and differs from this DNA's translation at residue 14, which points to a read error; the protein shown is made from the DNA. J is TRDJ1 and V is TRDV1; weak D call: TRDD2 (6 bases). This CDR3 has 23 residues. The germline V gene has CDR1 TSWWSYY and CDR2 QGS. Trimming cost V 3 bases and J 0 bases, with 35 bases left between them. The CDR3 region is CALGETVLPSAMGKRANTDKLIF. Here the CDR3 DNA reads TGTGCTCTTGGGGAGACTGTCCTGCCTTCCGCGATGGGGAAACGCGCTAACACCGATAAACTCATCTTT.

The sample holds a few counts of this clone. TCRdb's protein, taken from a much larger clone, differs from this DNA's translation at residue 22, likely owing to a read error; the protein displayed comes from the DNA. The V and J genes are TRDV2 and TRDJ1, with a weak D call TRDD3 (5 bases). Because TCRdb records no J gene, it was assigned here through a match of the DNA to germline. The ends were cut back, 1 base at V and 4 bases at J, with 51 bases in the middle. In germline, CDR1 is GEAIGNYY, CDR2 EKD. The CDR3 sequence is 27 residues long. The CDR3 nucleotides are TGTGCCTGTGACACATCTCTCCTGAGAATGGGATCACAGGAGGACCCAAAACCGACTCTCTACATCGATAAACTCATCTTT. Amino acids: CACDTSLLRMGSQEDPKPTLYIDKLIF.

This clone was seen a few times. A far larger clone is only one base removed, so a read error is likely. The sample carries other DNA sequences with the same CDR3. The J gene went uncalled, whereas the V gene is TRDV2; TRDD3 is the table's D call and was not checked against the DNA. The CDR3 is made up of 18 amino acids. Per the germline V gene, CDR1 is GEAIGNYY and CDR2 is EKD. In nucleotides, the CDR3 is TGTGCCTGTGACACCGGATGGCTACTGGGGGATAGAGGGAGATGGGTCATCTTT. Translating gives CACDTGWLLGDRGRWVIF.

The sample holds a few counts of this clone. TCRdb's protein, taken from a much larger clone, differs from this DNA's translation at residue 15, likely owing to a read error; the protein displayed comes from the DNA. The chain is built from TRDV3 and TRDJ2; either TRDD1 or TRDD3 may supply D (5 bases each). TCRdb records no J gene; here it was assigned by comparing the DNA to germline. Germline CDR1 is TVYSNPD and CDR2 is GDNSRS (reference sequence). CDR3 length: 24 residues. V was clipped by 0 bases and J by 7 bases, with 45 bases between them. CDR3 region: CAFRFYRNYEGIYWRIVVRAQLFF. The CDR3 DNA sequence: TGTGCCTTTAGATTCTACCGGAACTACGAGGGAATTTACTGGAGGATAGTGGTTAGAGCACAACTCTTCTTT.

This clone occurred a few times. A far larger clone is off by one base, so a read error is likely. This CDR3 is also generated by other DNA sequences in the sample. V gene assignment gives TRDV2, but the J gene was left uncalled; the table's TRDD3 call for D was not verified on the DNA. The CDR3 consists of 16 residues. Germline CDR1 and CDR2: GEAIGNYY and EKD. The CDR3 sequence is CACDLRALGNGRPLIF. CDR3 in DNA: TGTGCCTGTGACCTTCGGGCCTTAGGAAACGGTAGACCCCTGATCTTC.

This clone has a handful of counts. A single base is all that separates this from a far larger clone, so a read error is likely. In the same sample, other DNA sequences code for this CDR3. V gene TRDV1 combines with J gene TRDJ1; 13 nucleotides match TRDD3. The J gene is absent in TCRdb and was assigned here via DNA matching to germline. Trimming cost V 5 bases and J 5 bases; bases outside gene matches: 32. From germline, CDR1 is TSWWSYY and CDR2 QGS. This CDR3 region has 24 residues. The CDR3: CALGPTTFGRTGGYASLGGDKLIF. For the CDR3, the DNA is TGTGCTCTTGGGCCTACGACCTTCGGTCGTACTGGGGGATACGCGTCTTTAGGTGGGGATAAACTCATCTTT.